Following are 21 T cell receptor beta chains from one sample sequenced in a study of cytomegalovirus exposure and HLA in healthy donors. Data came from immunoSEQ multiplex PCR; TCRdb stores just in-frame clones and leaves some out. There are about 130,000 clones in the sample; 94% occur only once, and about 1.7% lies in the top ten. The sequenced sample was PBMCs. The origin of the receptors is a man younger than 30 in good health and CMV-seropositive.

This rearrangement joins TRBV5-1 to TRBJ2-7; 10 bases are shared with TRBD2. The V and J ends lost 0 bases and 0 bases, in that order; junction bases with no gene match: 3. The CDR3 has 16 residues. Germline V gives CDR1 SGHRS, CDR2 YFSETQ. The CDR3 DNA follows: TGCGCCAGCAGCTTGGTGGCTAGCGGGAGCTCCTACGAGCAGTACTTC. This translates into CASSLVASGSSYEQYF.

The chain joins TRBV4-1 to TRBJ1-2; D is possibly TRBD1 (5 bases). The CDR3 is made up of 14 amino acids. V was trimmed by 1 base and J by 6 bases, leaving 12 bases between them. Per germline, CDR1 MGHRA and CDR2 YSYEKL. CDR3 loop: CASSQVAGKDGYTF. The CDR3, as DNA: TGCGCCAGCAGCCAAGTGGCAGGGAAGGATGGCTACACCTTC.

This clone was seen a single time. J is TRBJ2-7 and V is TRBV5-5, with 7 bases fitting TRBD1. The CDR3 is made up of 15 amino acids. CDR1 is SGHKS, CDR2 YYEKEE, per germline (reference sequence). Trimming at V came to 1 base and at J to 4 bases, leaving 8 bases not matched to a gene. In DNA form, the CDR3 reads TGTGCCAGCAGCTTGAAGGAGACAGGGTGGTACGAGCAGTACTTC. This translates into CASSLKETGWYEQYF.

V is TRBV30 and J is TRBJ2-7; D not resolved. V was clipped by 2 bases and J by 3 bases, with 8 bases between them. CDR3 size: 12 residues. Per germline, CDR1 GTSNPN and CDR2 SVGIG (reference sequence). The CDR3 sequence: CAWSQRYYEQYF. CDR3 sequence (DNA): TGTGCCTGGAGTCAGAGGTACTACGAGCAGTACTTC.

This chain links TRBV27 with TRBJ1-6, with D perhaps matching TRBD1 (6 bases). Deletions cut 0 bases from V and 9 bases from J, with 18 bases between. Germline V lookup: CDR1 MNHEY, CDR2 SMNVEV (reference sequence). There are 17 residues in the CDR3. The CDR3 nucleotides read TGTGCCAGCAGTTTATCGGACAGCGCGTTTACCCGTTCACCCCTCCACTTT. It translates to CASSLSDSAFTRSPLHF.

The V gene is TRBV11-1, the J gene TRBJ2-3; TRBD2 might be the D (6 bases). There are 16 residues in the CDR3. The germline CDR1 and CDR2 sequences are SGHAT and FQDESV (reference sequence). With 0 bases removed from V and 1 base from J, the gap between germline ends came to 11 bases. The chain's CDR3 is CASSLAIGRGTDTQYF. CDR3 nucleotides: TGTGCCAGCAGCTTAGCCATCGGGAGAGGCACAGATACGCAGTATTTT.

CDR3 loop: CASSDRGMRAEAFF. CDR3 bases: TGTGCCAGCAGTGACAGGGGTATGAGGGCTGAAGCTTTCTTT. The chain carries TRBV6-1 and TRBJ1-1, with D possibly matching TRBD1 (6 bases). CDR1 MNHNS and CDR2 SASEGT come from the germline V gene. The CDR3 runs to 14 residues. With 3 bases removed from V and 6 bases from J, the gap between germline ends came to 14 bases.

This chain joins TRBV2 and TRBJ1-1, with D maybe TRBD1 (6 bases). Germline V lookup: CDR1 SNHLY, CDR2 FYNNEI. The V end was cut by 6 bases, the J end by 0 bases, with 11 bases between. The CDR3 runs 14 residues. The CDR3 sequence is CASSRDTLNTEAFF. CDR3 nucleotide sequence: TGTGCCAGCAGCCGGGACACCCTGAACACTGAAGCTTTCTTT. The whole variable domain, remainder taken from reference TRBV2 and TRBJ1-1, is EPEVTQTPSHQVTQMGQEVILRCVPISNHLYFYWYRQILGQKVEFLVSFYNNEISEKSEIFDDQFSVERPDGSNFTLKIRSTKLEDSAMYFCASSRDTLNTEAFFGQGTRLTVV.

The chain joins TRBV6-5 to TRBJ2-6, with D perhaps TRBD1 (5 bases). The length of the CDR3 is 15 residues. Between the trimmed V and J ends, which lost 6 bases and 4 bases, there was a span of 13 bases. Germline V lookup: CDR1 MNHEY, CDR2 SVGAGI. CDR3 coding DNA: TGTGCCAGCAGCCCCAGGGCAATGGGGGCCAACGTCCTGACTTTC. It is translated as CASSPRAMGANVLTF.

The chain links TRBV2 to TRBJ1-1; perhaps TRBD1 as D (5 bases). The V end lost 0 bases, the J end lost 1 base, and 9 bases lay between the germline ends. Per germline, CDR1 SNHLY and CDR2 FYNNEI. CDR3 size: 15 residues. The DNA of the CDR3 is TGTGCCAGCAGTGAAGCGAAGACAGCGAACACTGAAGCTTTCTTT. Amino acid sequence: CASSEAKTANTEAFF.

The chain combines TRBV7-2 with TRBJ2-7; 8 bases are a match to TRBD2. CDR3 length equals 14 residues. V was clipped by 3 bases and J by 1 base; unmatched bases: 2. The germline gives CDR1 SGHTA, CDR2 FQGNSA. The CDR3 DNA sequence: TGTGCCAGCAGCTTTAGCGGGAATTCCTACGAGCAGTACTTC. Its protein product is CASSFSGNSYEQYF.

This sequence joins TRBV11-2 and TRBJ2-5, with D perhaps matching TRBD2 (6 bases). The CDR3 is made up of 14 amino acids. V lost 0 bases and J 3 bases, leaving 8 bases between the germline ends. CDR1 is SGHAT, CDR2 FQNNGV, per germline. This chain's CDR3 is CASSLDRGKETQYF. The CDR3 DNA sequence: TGTGCCAGCAGCTTAGATCGGGGGAAAGAGACCCAGTACTTC.

The chain is built from TRBV5-5 and TRBJ2-7; tentatively, D is TRBD1 (7 bases). Trimming stripped 5 bases from V and 2 bases from J, with 20 bases between. The CDR3 is 16 residues long. Germline CDR1 reads SGHKS; CDR2 reads YYEKEE (reference sequence). CDR3 in amino acids: CASSSLWGDRAYEQYF. The CDR3 coding sequence is TGTGCCAGCAGTTCCCTCTGGGGGGACAGAGCCTACGAGCAGTACTTC.

V is TRBV7-2 and J is TRBJ2-1; D not resolved. The germline CDR1 and CDR2 sequences are SGHTA and FQGNSA. The CDR3 sequence is 13 residues long. The germline V and J ends were trimmed by 5 bases and 0 bases, with 5 bases remaining between them. The CDR3 sequence is CASSLSSYNEQFF. In DNA, the CDR3 is TGTGCCAGCAGCCTTAGCTCCTACAATGAGCAGTTCTTC. Combining the CDR3 with reference TRBV7-2 and TRBJ2-1 gives the whole variable domain GAGVSQSPSNKVTEKGKDVELRCDPISGHTALYWYRQSLGQGLEFLIYFQGNSAPDKSGLPSDRFSAERTGGSVSTLTIQRTQQEDSAVYLCASSLSSYNEQFFGPGTRLTVL.

This clone was observed a single time. V usage is TRBV11-3 and J usage is TRBJ2-5; the match to TRBD1 covers 7 bases. This CDR3 comprises 15 residues. Germline loops: CDR1 SGHNT, CDR2 YENEEA. J was trimmed by 2 bases and V by 5 bases; bases with no gene match: 8. The CDR3 DNA reads as TGTGCCAGCAGCCCAACAGGGGACGGGCAAGAGACCCAGTACTTC. Encoded protein: CASSPTGDGQETQYF.

This chain links TRBV7-3 with TRBJ2-3; 10 positions agree with TRBD1. J was trimmed by 2 bases and V by 5 bases; bases with no gene match: 4. CDR1 and CDR2 (germline): SGHTA, FQGTGA. The CDR3 spans 15 residues. The CDR3 DNA reads as TGTGCCAGCAGCGCGACAGGGGGCAACACAGATACGCAGTATTTT. Its protein is CASSATGGNTDTQYF.

This clone was seen a single time. The gene calls are TRBV7-9 and TRBJ1-1, with a tentative D call TRBD1 (5 bases). V lost 5 bases and J 7 bases, leaving 14 bases between the germline ends. Germline-derived CDR1 and CDR2 are SEHNR and FQNEAQ (reference sequence). The CDR3 spans 13 residues. CDR3 sequence reads: CASSPGRGIEAFF. As DNA, the CDR3 is TGTGCCAGCAGCCCAGGTCGGGGGATTGAAGCTTTCTTT.

In the case of this clone: Other DNA sequences in the sample encode the same CDR3. The genes are TRBV11-3 and TRBJ2-7; 10 bases are shared with TRBD1. Germline lookup yields CDR1 SGHNT and CDR2 YENEEA. The CDR3 spans 13 residues. V was pared by 4 bases and J by 4 bases, with 1 base of the junction left unmatched. CDR3 bases: TGTGCCAGCAGCTCGGACAGGGGGTACGAGCAGTACTTC. This sequence encodes CASSSDRGYEQYF.

In its sample, this clone was seen once. The chain links TRBV4-1 to TRBJ1-2; 7 positions match TRBD1. Germline V CDR1 and CDR2: MGHRA, YSYEKL. This CDR3 has 14 residues. V trimming: 4 bases; J trimming: 4 bases; junction bases outside the gene matches: 6. The CDR3 sequence is CASSRNRGVYGYTF. CDR3 bases: TGCGCCAGCAGCCGGAACAGGGGCGTCTATGGCTACACCTTC.

This clone occurred once. V is TRBV7-9 and J is TRBJ1-5, with D unresolved. Germline assignment: CDR1 SEHNR and CDR2 FQNEAQ (reference sequence). This CDR3 contains 15 residues. The germline V and J ends were trimmed by 1 base and 4 bases, with 11 bases remaining between them. The DNA for the CDR3 is TGTGCCAGCAGCTTAGGAGGGTCATATAATCAGCCCCAGCATTTT. Residues: CASSLGGSYNQPQHF. Variable domain in full (rest from reference TRBV7-9 and TRBJ1-5): DTGVSQNPRHKITKRGQNVTFRCDPISEHNRLYWYRQTLGQGPEFLTYFQNEAQLEKSRLLSDRFSAERPKGSFSTLEIQRTEQGDSAMYLCASSLGGSYNQPQHFGDGTRLSIL.

This clone was seen just once. The gene calls are TRBV7-9 and TRBJ1-4; D not resolved. Trimming removed 3 bases at V and 8 bases at J, with 7 bases between. Germline loops: CDR1 SEHNR, CDR2 FQNEAQ (reference sequence). The CDR3 is 12 amino acids. In nucleotides, the CDR3 is TGTGCCAGCAGCTTTTTTCAGGAAAAACTGTTTTTT. It codes for CASSFFQEKLFF.